A selection of T cell receptor beta chains follows, all from one sample in a study of blood T cell repertoires in COVID-19. Here immunoSEQ multiplex PCR was the method, and the copy in TCRdb shows in-frame clones only, minus some. The table lists 350,000 or so clones, roughly 87% of them singletons. The sample was peripheral blood. The receptors originated from a woman aged 55-70 years with COVID-19, enrolled during active disease. CDR3s include the opening cysteine and the closing phenylalanine or tryptophan. Fields, in order: V gene, D gene, clone size, J gene, CDR3 protein, CDR3 DNA. A D gene is named only where the DNA matches it firmly. Part of the rows lack a size; the others show once, few, many or a class for expanded clones.

>TRBV18|TRBD2|.|TRBJ2-3
CASSPGLAGGYTDTQYF
TGTGCCAGCTCACCGGGACTAGCGGGGGGTTACACAGATACGCAGTATTTT
>TRBV19|TRBD1|.|TRBJ1-5
CASSPGTGIGQPQHF
TGTGCCAGTAGTCCCGGGACAGGGATTGGTCAGCCCCAGCATTTT
>TRBV12-5|.|.|TRBJ2-4
CASGLVNIWQIKYF
TGTGCTAGTGGTTTGGTAAATATCTGGCAGATAAAGTACTTC
>TRBV4-2|.|.|TRBJ2-3
CASSRLDTRMQYF
TGTGCCAGCAGCCGCCTGGACACAAGAATGCAGTATTTT
>TRBV7-7|TRBD1|once|TRBJ1-1
CASSWGDRGVNTEAFF
TGTGCTAGCAGCTGGGGGGACAGGGGCGTGAACACTGAAGCTTTCTTT
>TRBV6-5|.|.|TRBJ1-6
CASRSQGVGNSPLHF
TGTGCCAGCAGGTCCCAGGGCGTAGGTAATTCACCCCTCCACTTT
>TRBV7-3|TRBD2|.|TRBJ2-5
CASSSGGEKETQYF
TGTGCCAGCAGTAGCGGGGGCGAGAAAGAGACCCAGTACTTC
>TRBV19|.|.|TRBJ1-2
CASFDRTMIYGYTF
TGTGCCAGTTTCGACAGGACGATGATCTATGGCTACACCTTC
>TRBV6-5|.|.|TRBJ1-1
CASSYSQGGNTEAFF
TGTGCCAGCAGTTACTCCCAGGGAGGGAACACTGAAGCTTTCTTT
>TRBV6-1|.|once|TRBJ1-2
CASSEKTRGGVGGYTF
TGTGCCAGCAGTGAAAAGACGCGGGGGGGCGTGGGAGGCTACACCTTC
>TRBV18|TRBD1|.|TRBJ1-1
CASSPRLLRQGMNTEAFF
TGTGCCAGCTCACCACGTCTGTTGCGACAGGGAATGAACACTGAAGCTTTCTTT
>TRBV7-3|TRBD1|few|TRBJ1-6
CASSSGQYNSPLHF
TGTGCCAGCAGCTCGGGACAGTATAATTCACCCCTCCACTTT
>TRBV28|.|.|TRBJ1-3
CASSFPRTAARNTIYF
TGTGCCAGCAGTTTCCCCCGGACAGCAGCCCGAAACACCATATATTTT
>TRBV6-2/TRBV6-3|.|.|TRBJ2-3
CASSRTTPDTQYF
TGTGCCAGCAGCCGGACTACCCCAGATACGCAGTATTTT
>TRBV5-1|.|once|TRBJ1-1
CASSFGVSNTEAFF
TGCGCCAGCAGCTTTGGAGTATCGAACACTGAAGCTTTCTTT
>TRBV10-3|TRBD1|.|TRBJ1-2
CATGIGTGKGNYGYTF
TGTGCCACCGGAATCGGGACAGGGAAGGGAAACTATGGCTACACCTTC
>TRBV7-9|.|.|TRBJ1-5
CASSLAGSENQPQHF
TGTGCCAGCAGCTTAGCCGGCAGCGAGAATCAGCCCCAGCATTTT
>TRBV6-5|.|.|TRBJ1-2
CASRSGGDPYGYTF
TGTGCCAGCAGGTCGGGGGGAGATCCCTATGGCTACACCTTC
>TRBV7-8|.|.|TRBJ1-1
CASSFTEVGTEAFF
TGTGCCAGCAGCTTCACAGAAGTCGGCACTGAAGCTTTCTTT
>TRBV5-5|TRBD1|few|TRBJ1-1
CASSRWDRGNTEAFF
TGTGCCAGCAGCCGATGGGACAGGGGGAACACTGAAGCTTTCTTT
>TRBV29-1|.|.|TRBJ2-2
CSVLTDTGELFF
TGCAGCGTCCTGACAGACACCGGGGAGCTGTTTTTT
>TRBV29-1|TRBD1|.|TRBJ1-2
CSVEESTGGDGYTF
TGCAGCGTTGAAGAAAGTACAGGGGGCGATGGCTACACCTTC
>TRBV28|TRBD1|.|TRBJ1-5
CASRAGQGGQPQHF
TGTGCCAGCAGGGCGGGACAGGGGGGTCAGCCCCAGCATTTT
>TRBV4-2|TRBD1|.|TRBJ2-5
CASSQAGTGQQETQYF
TGTGCCAGCAGCCAAGCGGGGACAGGTCAACAAGAGACCCAGTACTTC
>TRBV7-9|.|.|TRBJ1-3
CASSLGLQVGYTIYF
TGTGCCAGCAGCTTAGGGTTGCAGGTTGGGTACACCATATATTTT
>TRBV5-6|.|.|TRBJ1-1
CASSLVPGTEAFF
TGTGCCAGCAGCTTGGTACCGGGGACTGAAGCTTTCTTT
>TRBV4-1|TRBD1|.|TRBJ2-4
CASSQEGLKGTGGRGAKNIQYF
TGCGCCAGCAGCCAAGAAGGGTTAAAAGGGACAGGGGGTAGAGGGGCCAAAAACATTCAGTACTTC
>TRBV7-6|.|.|TRBJ2-5
CASSLVYRSGEHQETQYF
TGTGCCAGCAGCTTAGTATACCGCTCGGGGGAGCATCAAGAGACCCAGTACTTC
>TRBV5-5|.|few|TRBJ1-1
CASSLRGGTNTEAFF
TGTGCCAGCAGCTTGCGTGGGGGGACCAACACTGAAGCTTTCTTT
>TRBV12-3/TRBV12-4|TRBD1|.|TRBJ1-2
CASSAGTVSGYTF
TGTGCCAGCAGCGCCGGGACAGTTTCTGGCTACACCTTC
>TRBV18|TRBD1|.|TRBJ2-2
CASSPDRVMNTGELFF
TGTGCCAGCTCACCAGACAGGGTGATGAACACCGGGGAGCTGTTTTTT
>TRBV28|.|.|TRBJ1-6
CASSLLGVKNSPLHF
TGTGCCAGCAGTTTATTAGGGGTAAAGAATTCACCCCTCCACTTT
>TRBV5-1|TRBD2|.|TRBJ2-1
CASSWAGGLLFF
TGCGCCAGCAGTTGGGCGGGGGGCCTCCTGTTCTTC
>TRBV3-1/TRBV3-2|TRBD1|.|TRBJ1-2
CASSQQQGGYGYTF
TGTGCCAGCAGCCAACAACAGGGGGGCTATGGCTACACCTTC
>TRBV9|TRBD1|.|TRBJ2-7
CASSKGAGRGYDEQYF
TGTGCCAGCAGCAAGGGGGCAGGACGAGGATATGACGAGCAGTACTTC
>TRBV5-1|.|.|TRBJ2-5
CASSLSGTGETQYF
TGCGCCAGCAGCTTGAGTGGGACTGGAGAGACCCAGTACTTC
>TRBV18|.|.|TRBJ2-7
CASSPQDNYEQYF
TGTGCCAGCTCACCACAGGACAACTACGAGCAGTACTTC
>TRBV27|.|.|TRBJ1-2
CASKRGNYGYTF
TGTGCCAGCAAAAGGGGTAACTATGGCTACACCTTC
>TRBV4-1|TRBD1|.|TRBJ2-2
CASSQIGQGARTGELFF
TGCGCCAGCAGCCAAATCGGACAGGGGGCGAGAACCGGGGAGCTGTTTTTT
>TRBV2|TRBD1|.|TRBJ2-1
CASRTGDEQFF
TGTGCCAGCAGGACAGGGGATGAGCAGTTCTTC
>TRBV4-1|TRBD1|.|TRBJ1-5
CASSLGQGGNQPQHF
TGCGCCAGCAGTTTGGGACAGGGAGGAAATCAGCCCCAGCATTTT
>TRBV7-6|TRBD1|once|TRBJ2-7
CASSFWTGPTYEQYF
TGTGCCAGCAGCTTTTGGACAGGGCCAACCTACGAGCAGTACTTC
>TRBV14|TRBD1|.|TRBJ1-1
CASSQAGTGVFRTEAFF
TGTGCCAGCAGCCAGGCCGGGACAGGGGTTTTTAGGACTGAAGCTTTCTTT
>TRBV28|.|.|TRBJ1-2
CASSLYQSRWYGYTF
TGTGCCAGCAGTTTATACCAATCGCGTTGGTATGGCTACACCTTC
>TRBV19|TRBD1|.|TRBJ1-2
CASSVQGAVGYTF
TGTGCCAGTAGTGTACAGGGGGCAGTCGGCTACACCTTC